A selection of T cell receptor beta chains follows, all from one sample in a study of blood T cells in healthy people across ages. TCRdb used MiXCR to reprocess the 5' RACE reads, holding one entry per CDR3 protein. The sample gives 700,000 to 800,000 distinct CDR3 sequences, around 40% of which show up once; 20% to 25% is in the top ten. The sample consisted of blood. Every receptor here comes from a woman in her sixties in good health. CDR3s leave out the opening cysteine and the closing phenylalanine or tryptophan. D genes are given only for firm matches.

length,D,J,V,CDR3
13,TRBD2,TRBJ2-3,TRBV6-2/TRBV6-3,ASSGGTSGVDTQY
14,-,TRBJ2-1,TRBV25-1,ASSQATGESYNEQF
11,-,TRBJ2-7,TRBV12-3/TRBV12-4,ASSFVEPYEQY
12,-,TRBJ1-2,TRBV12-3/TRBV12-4,ASSAPGTSYGYT
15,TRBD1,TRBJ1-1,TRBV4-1,ASSQDGNRGWDTEAF
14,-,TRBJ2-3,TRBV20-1,SARDPLVRNTDTQY
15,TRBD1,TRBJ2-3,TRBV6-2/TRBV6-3,ASSYPDRGLTRDTQY
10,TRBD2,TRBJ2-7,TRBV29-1,SAAAGVNEQY
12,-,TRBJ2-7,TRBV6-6,ASSRDFSSYEQY
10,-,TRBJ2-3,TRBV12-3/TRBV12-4,ASWRGVDTQY
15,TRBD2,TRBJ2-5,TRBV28,ASSLGWASGGQETQY